This is a list of T cell receptor beta chains from one sample in a study of cytomegalovirus exposure and HLA in healthy donors. Assay: immunoSEQ multiplex PCR; the TCRdb copy retains only in-frame clones and omits some. The table records 60,000 to 70,000 clones, approximately 70% of them present only once. Sequencing was done on a sample of PBMCs. Receptor source: a man between 40 and 49 years old in good health and CMV-seropositive. CDR3s leave out the opening cysteine and the closing phenylalanine or tryptophan.

v_call | cdr3_aa
TRBV5-1 | ASRRGLAGGPFTDTQY
TRBV11-3 | ASRSGTGTRFPETQY
TRBV19 | ASSPTDQNTEAF
TRBV30 | AWSNGKGTEAF
TRBV6-5 | ASSYSASLITDTQY
TRBV10-3 | AISSQGTDTEQF
TRBV5-1 | ASSRNGGGTDTQY
TRBV6-5 | ASSRQGLSGNTIY
TRBV30 | AWSLAVPEQY
TRBV7-9 | ASSLGQGITPLH
TRBV19 | ASSTRLAGDEQF
TRBV4-3 | ASSQDLGLAETQY
TRBV6-1 | ASSTLTGGSYEQY
TRBV30 | AWNPGQGTEAF